These T cell receptor beta chains were read from a single sample in a study of control samples from healthy donors and cancer patients. Produced via immunoSEQ multiplex PCR; TCRdb's table is partial and in-frame only. Of approximately 110,000 clones detected, approximately 89% appear once; the ten largest clones hold 7.8%. Specimen: blood. These receptors all stem from a woman aged 18-30 years in good health. Both conserved end residues are part of each CDR3. D genes are given only for firm matches. Clone size appears in some rows only: once, few, many, or a class for an expanded clone.

d_call	v_call	clone_size	j_call	cdr3_aa	cdr3_nt
NA	TRBV29-1	NA	TRBJ2-3	CSEKISTDTQYF	TGCAGCGAAAAAATCAGTACAGATACGCAGTATTTT
TRBD2	TRBV25-1	once	TRBJ2-3	CASSDVIAGGTDTQYF	TGTGCCAGCAGTGACGTAATAGCGGGGGGCACAGATACGCAGTATTTT
NA	TRBV9	NA	TRBJ2-7	CASSVAQRGEQYF	TGTGCCAGCAGCGTAGCCCAAAGGGGGGAGCAGTACTTC
TRBD2	TRBV6-2/TRBV6-3	NA	TRBJ2-7	CASRPVALRRGRAYEQYF	TGTGCCAGCAGACCTGTGGCCCTTCGGCGCGGGAGGGCTTACGAGCAGTACTTC
NA	TRBV6-2/TRBV6-3	NA	TRBJ2-7	CASSYGGGGVSYEQYF	TGTGCCAGCAGTTACGGCGGAGGGGGCGTATCCTACGAGCAGTACTTC
NA	TRBV21-1	NA	TRBJ1-1	CASSKERRDRGPTEAFF	TGTGCCAGCAGCAAAGAAAGACGGGACAGGGGACCCACTGAAGCTTTCTTT
NA	TRBV24-1	NA	TRBJ1-1	CATRGPNTEAFF	TGTGCCACCAGGGGACCTAACACTGAAGCTTTCTTT
NA	TRBV7-3	NA	TRBJ2-5	CASSPQGGGETQYF	TGTGCCAGCAGCCCGCAGGGGGGCGGAGAGACCCAGTACTTC
NA	TRBV5-6	NA	TRBJ2-1	CASSLYRATGNEQFF	TGTGCCAGCAGCTTATACAGGGCTACGGGCAATGAGCAGTTCTTC
TRBD1	TRBV18	NA	TRBJ2-4	CASRRGQGPNIQYF	TGTGCCAGCCGTCGAGGACAGGGCCCAAACATTCAGTACTTC
NA	TRBV5-1	NA	TRBJ2-3	CASSPGSTDTQYF	TGCGCCAGCAGCCCCGGGTCCACAGATACGCAGTATTTT
NA	TRBV5-4	NA	TRBJ2-2	CASSFGGRNTGELFF	TGTGCCAGCAGCTTCGGTGGGAGGAACACCGGGGAGCTGTTTTTT
NA	TRBV11-2	NA	TRBJ2-7	CASGPRAAQYF	TGTGCCAGCGGTCCTCGCGCTGCGCAGTACTTC
NA	TRBV7-2	NA	TRBJ2-2	CASSLVGVTNTGELFF	TGTGCCAGCAGCTTAGTGGGCGTCACGAACACCGGGGAGCTGTTTTTT
NA	TRBV9	NA	TRBJ1-6	CASSVGPVDNSPLHF	TGTGCCAGCAGCGTAGGCCCAGTTGATAATTCACCCCTCCACTTT
NA	TRBV12-5	NA	TRBJ2-3	CASGPRGASGTDTQYF	TGTGCTAGTGGCCCTCGTGGCGCTAGCGGCACAGATACGCAGTATTTT
NA	TRBV30	NA	TRBJ2-3	CAWSKGRTDTQYF	TGTGCCTGGAGTAAGGGGAGGACAGATACGCAGTATTTT
TRBD1	TRBV27	NA	TRBJ1-2	CASSFAGTGVGYTF	TGTGCCAGCAGCTTCGCCGGGACAGGGGTCGGCTACACCTTC
NA	TRBV28	once	TRBJ1-2	CASSFVWQDGYTF	TGTGCCAGCAGTTTTGTCTGGCAGGATGGCTACACCTTC
NA	TRBV3-1/TRBV3-2	NA	TRBJ2-5	CASSQEVLVQETQYF	TGTGCCAGCAGCCAAGAGGTTTTGGTTCAAGAGACCCAGTACTTC
TRBD2	TRBV2	NA	TRBJ2-4	CASSTTGRDTKNIQYF	TGTGCCAGCAGTACCACCGGGAGGGACACCAAAAACATTCAGTACTTC
NA	TRBV28	large	TRBJ2-7	CASSTVGGSYEQYF	TGTGCCAGCAGTACAGTGGGGGGATCCTACGAGCAGTACTTC